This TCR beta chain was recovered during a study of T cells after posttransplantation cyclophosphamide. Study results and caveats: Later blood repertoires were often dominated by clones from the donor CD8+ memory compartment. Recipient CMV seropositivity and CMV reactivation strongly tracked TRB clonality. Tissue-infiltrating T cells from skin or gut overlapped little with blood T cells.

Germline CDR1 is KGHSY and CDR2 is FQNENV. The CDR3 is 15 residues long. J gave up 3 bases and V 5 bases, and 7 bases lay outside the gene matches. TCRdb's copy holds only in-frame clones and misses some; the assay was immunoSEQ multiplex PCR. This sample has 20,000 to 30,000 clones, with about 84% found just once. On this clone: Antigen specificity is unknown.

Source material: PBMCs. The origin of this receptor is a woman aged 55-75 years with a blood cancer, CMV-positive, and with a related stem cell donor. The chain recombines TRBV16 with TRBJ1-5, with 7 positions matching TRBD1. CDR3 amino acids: CASSRNRGDNQPQHF. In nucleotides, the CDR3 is TGTGCCAGCAGCAGGAACAGGGGCGACAATCAGCCCCAGCATTTT. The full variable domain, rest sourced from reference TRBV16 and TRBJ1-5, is GEEVAQTPKHLVRGEGQKAKLYCAPIKGHSYVFWYQQVLKNEFKFLISFQNENVFDETGMPKERFSAKCLPNSPCSLEIQATKLEDSAVYFCASSRNRGDNQPQHFGDGTRLSIL.